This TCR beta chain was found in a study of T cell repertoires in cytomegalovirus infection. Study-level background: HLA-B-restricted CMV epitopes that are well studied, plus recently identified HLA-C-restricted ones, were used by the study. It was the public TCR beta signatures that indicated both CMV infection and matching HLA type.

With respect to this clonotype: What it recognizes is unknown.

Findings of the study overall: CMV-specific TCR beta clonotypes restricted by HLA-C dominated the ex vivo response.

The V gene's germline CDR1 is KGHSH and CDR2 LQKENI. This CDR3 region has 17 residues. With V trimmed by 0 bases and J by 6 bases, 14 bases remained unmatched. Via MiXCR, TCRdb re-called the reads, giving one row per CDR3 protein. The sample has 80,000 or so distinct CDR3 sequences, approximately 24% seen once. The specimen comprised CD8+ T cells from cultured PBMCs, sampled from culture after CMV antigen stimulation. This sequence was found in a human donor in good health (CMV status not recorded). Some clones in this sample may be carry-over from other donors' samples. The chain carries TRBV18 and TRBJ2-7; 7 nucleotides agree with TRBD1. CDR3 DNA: TGTGCCAGCTCACCACCGTGGACAGGTGCTGTCTCGGTCGAGCAGTACTTC. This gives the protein CASSPPWTGAVSVEQYF.